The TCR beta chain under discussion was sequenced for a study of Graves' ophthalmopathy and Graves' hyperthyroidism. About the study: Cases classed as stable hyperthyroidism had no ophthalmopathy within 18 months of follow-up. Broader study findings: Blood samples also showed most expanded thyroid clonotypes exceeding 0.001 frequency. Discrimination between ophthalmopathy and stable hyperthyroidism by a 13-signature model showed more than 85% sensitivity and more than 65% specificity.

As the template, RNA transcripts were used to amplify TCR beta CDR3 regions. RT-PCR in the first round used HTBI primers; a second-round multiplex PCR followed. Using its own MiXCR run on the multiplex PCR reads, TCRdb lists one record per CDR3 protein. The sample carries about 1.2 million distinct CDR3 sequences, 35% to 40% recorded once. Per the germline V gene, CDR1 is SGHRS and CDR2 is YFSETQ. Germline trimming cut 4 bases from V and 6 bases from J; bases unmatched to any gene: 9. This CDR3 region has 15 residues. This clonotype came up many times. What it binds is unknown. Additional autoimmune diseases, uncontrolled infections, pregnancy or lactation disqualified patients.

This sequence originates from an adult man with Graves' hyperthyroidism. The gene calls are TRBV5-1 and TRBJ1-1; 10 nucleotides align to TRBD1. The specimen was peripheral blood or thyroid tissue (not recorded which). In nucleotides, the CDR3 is TGCGCCAGCAGCCCGAGATGGGACAGGGGCCCTGAAGCTTTCTTT. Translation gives CASSPRWDRGPEAFF.